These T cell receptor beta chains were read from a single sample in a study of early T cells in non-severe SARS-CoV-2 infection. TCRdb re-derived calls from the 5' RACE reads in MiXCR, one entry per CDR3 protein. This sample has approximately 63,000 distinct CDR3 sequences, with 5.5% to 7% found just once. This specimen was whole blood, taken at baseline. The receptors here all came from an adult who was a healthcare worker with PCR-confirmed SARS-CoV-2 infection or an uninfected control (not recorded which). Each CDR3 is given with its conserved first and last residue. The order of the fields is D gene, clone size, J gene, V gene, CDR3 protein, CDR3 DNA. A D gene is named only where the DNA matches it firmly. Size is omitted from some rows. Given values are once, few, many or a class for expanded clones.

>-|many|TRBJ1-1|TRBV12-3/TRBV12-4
CASGQLNTEAFF
TGTGCCAGCGGACAGCTGAACACTGAAGCTTTCTTT
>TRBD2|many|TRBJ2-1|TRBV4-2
CASSRPGLASYNEQFF
TGTGCCAGCAGCCGGCCGGGACTAGCGAGTTACAATGAGCAGTTCTTC
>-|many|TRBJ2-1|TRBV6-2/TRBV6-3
CASSDGTRYNEQFF
TGTGCCAGCAGCGATGGGACCCGATACAATGAGCAGTTCTTC
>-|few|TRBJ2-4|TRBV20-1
CSASKNIQYF
TGCAGTGCCTCCAAAAACATTCAGTACTTC
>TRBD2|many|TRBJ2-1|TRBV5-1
CASSLIGSGSSYNEQFF
TGCGCCAGCAGCTTGATAGGTAGCGGGAGCTCCTACAATGAGCAGTTCTTC
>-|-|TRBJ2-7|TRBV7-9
CASSPHPRQRFEQYF
TGTGCCAGCAGCCCTCACCCGAGACAGAGGTTCGAGCAGTACTTC
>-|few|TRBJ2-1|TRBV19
CASSIVDGTVNEQFF
TGTGCCAGTAGTATCGTGGACGGGACTGTAAATGAGCAGTTCTTC
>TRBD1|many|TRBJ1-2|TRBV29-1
CSVRTGGNYGYTF
TGCAGCGTGCGGACAGGGGGCAACTATGGCTACACCTTC
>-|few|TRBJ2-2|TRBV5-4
CASSLAGAAGELFF
TGTGCCAGCAGCTTGGCGGGGGCTGCCGGGGAGCTGTTTTTT
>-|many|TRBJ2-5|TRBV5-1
CASSPRTWGGPTQETQYF
TGCGCCAGCAGCCCGCGGACATGGGGGGGCCCAACCCAAGAGACCCAGTACTTC
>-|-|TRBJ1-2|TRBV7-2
CASSVLGLRNGYTF
TGTGCCAGCAGCGTCCTAGGACTGCGTAATGGCTACACCTTC
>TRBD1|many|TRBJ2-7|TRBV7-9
CASSLAGQVAYEQYF
TGTGCCAGCAGCTTAGCCGGACAGGTCGCCTACGAGCAGTACTTC
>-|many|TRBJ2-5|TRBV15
CATSRGPYETQYF
TGTGCCACCAGCAGAGGACCTTATGAGACCCAGTACTTC
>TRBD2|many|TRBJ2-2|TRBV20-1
CSAARLAGGSNTGELFF
TGCAGTGCCGCACGCCTAGCGGGAGGATCGAACACCGGGGAGCTGTTTTTT
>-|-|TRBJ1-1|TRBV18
CASSPELSTEAFF
TGTGCCAGCTCACCAGAGCTGAGCACTGAAGCTTTCTTT
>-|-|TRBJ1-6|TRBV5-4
CASSFGPGGLVHSPLHF
TGTGCCAGCAGCTTCGGACCTGGTGGGCTTGTACATTCACCCCTCCACTTT
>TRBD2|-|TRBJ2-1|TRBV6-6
CASSYSLAGGQNEQFF
TGTGCCAGCAGTTACAGTCTAGCGGGAGGGCAAAATGAGCAGTTCTTC
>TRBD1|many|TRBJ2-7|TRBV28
CASSFGQGTFEQYF
TGTGCCAGCAGTTTCGGACAGGGAACATTCGAGCAGTACTTC
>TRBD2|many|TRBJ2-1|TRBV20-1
CSAKAQTSGNNEQFF
TGCAGTGCTAAAGCCCAGACTAGCGGAAACAATGAGCAGTTCTTC
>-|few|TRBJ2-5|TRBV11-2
CASSSDNQETQYF
TGTGCCAGCAGCTCGGACAACCAAGAGACCCAGTACTTC
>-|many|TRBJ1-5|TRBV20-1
CSAPAADSNQPQHF
TGCAGTGCCCCAGCTGCAGATAGCAATCAGCCCCAGCATTTT
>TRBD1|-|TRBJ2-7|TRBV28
CASGDSLDGEQYF
TGTGCCAGCGGGGACAGCCTGGATGGGGAGCAGTACTTC
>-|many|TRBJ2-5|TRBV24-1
CATSGGSQETQYF
TGTGCCACCAGTGGGGGGTCCCAAGAGACCCAGTACTTC
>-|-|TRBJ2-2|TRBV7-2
CASSLPSGITGELFF
TGTGCCAGCAGCCTTCCCTCGGGGATTACCGGGGAGCTGTTTTTT
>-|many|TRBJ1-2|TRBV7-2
CASSLGDGAYGYTF
TGTGCCAGCAGCTTAGGGGACGGGGCCTATGGCTACACCTTC
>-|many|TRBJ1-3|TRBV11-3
CASSSNRNTIYF
TGTGCCAGCAGCTCCAACAGGAACACCATATATTTT
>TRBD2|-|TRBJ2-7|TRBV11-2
CASSYEASGMVEQYF
TGTGCCAGCAGCTATGAGGCTAGCGGGATGGTCGAGCAGTACTTC
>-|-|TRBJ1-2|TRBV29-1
CSVEKGGYTF
TGCAGCGTTGAAAAGGGAGGCTACACCTTC
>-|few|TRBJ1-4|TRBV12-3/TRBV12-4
CASGRDLNEKLFF
TGTGCCAGCGGGCGGGATCTTAATGAAAAACTGTTTTTT
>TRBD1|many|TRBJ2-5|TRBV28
CASRTGTEETQYF
TGTGCCAGCAGGACCGGGACAGAAGAGACCCAGTACTTC
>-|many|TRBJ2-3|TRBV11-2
CASRGPGADTQYF
TGTGCCAGCAGGGGGCCGGGGGCAGATACGCAGTATTTT
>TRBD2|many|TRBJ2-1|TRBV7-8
CASSPRSGSSYNEQFF
TGTGCCAGCAGCCCCCGGAGCGGGAGTTCCTACAATGAGCAGTTCTTC
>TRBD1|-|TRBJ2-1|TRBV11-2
CASSPRQGRRSYNEQFF
TGTGCCAGCAGCCCCAGACAGGGGCGGAGGTCCTACAATGAGCAGTTCTTC
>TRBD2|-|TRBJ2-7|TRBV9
CASSARLAGSYEQYF
TGTGCCAGCAGCGCCAGACTAGCGGGGTCCTACGAGCAGTACTTC
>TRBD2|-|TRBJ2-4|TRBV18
CASSPPGGALAKNIQYF
TGTGCCAGCTCACCTCCGGGAGGGGCTCTAGCCAAAAACATTCAGTACTTC
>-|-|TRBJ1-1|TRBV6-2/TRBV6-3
CASRRGSGTEAFF
TGTGCCAGCAGACGCGGGTCGGGCACTGAAGCTTTCTTT
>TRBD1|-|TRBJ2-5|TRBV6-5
CASSRTGTGSQETQYF
TGTGCCAGCAGCAGAACCGGGACAGGGAGCCAAGAGACCCAGTACTTC
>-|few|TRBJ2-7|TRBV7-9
CASSLGSYEQYF
TGTGCCAGCAGCTTAGGCTCCTACGAGCAGTACTTC
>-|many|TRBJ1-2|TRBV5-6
CASSLDPQREGYYGYTF
TGTGCCAGCAGCTTGGATCCTCAACGCGAGGGTTACTATGGCTACACCTTC
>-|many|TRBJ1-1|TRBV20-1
CSARKVGGTEAFF
TGCAGTGCTAGGAAGGTGGGAGGCACTGAAGCTTTCTTT
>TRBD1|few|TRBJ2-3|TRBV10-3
CAIAGTGKGTDTQYF
TGTGCCATCGCCGGGACAGGGAAAGGAACAGATACGCAGTATTTT